This TCR beta chain derives from a study of PD-1 blockade in classical Hodgkin lymphoma. There was relapse after autologous stem cell transplantation in every patient, and there was variation in brentuximab vedotin exposure. The CDR3 sequence is 14 residues long. With 2 bases removed from V and 1 base from J, the gap between germline ends came to 8 bases. Germline V lookup: CDR1 MNHNY, CDR2 SVGAGI (reference sequence). Sequenced by immunoSEQ multiplex PCR; TCRdb stores in-frame clones only, minus some. The sample yields some 23,000 clones, just under 80% seen once. The J gene is TRBJ1-1, the V gene TRBV6-6; D may be TRBD1 (6 bases). This receptor was obtained from a human donor with classical Hodgkin lymphoma. Source: peripheral blood mononuclear cells (PBMCs), taken before the second cycle of nivolumab. CDR3 sequence: CASSYGQRNTEAFF. In nucleotides, the CDR3 is TGTGCCAGCAGTTACGGACAGAGGAACACTGAAGCTTTCTTT.